Included here is one T cell receptor beta chain sequence, with context. J gave up 1 base and V 6 bases, and 16 bases lay outside the gene matches. Germline CDR1 SNHLY, CDR2 FYNNEI. The CDR3 spans 21 residues. A second PCR of 7 to 11 cycles used a sample-barcoded 5' primer and a J-beta primer mix. Each CDR3 protein gets one entry after TCRdb re-called the 5' RACE reads with MiXCR. The sample has fewer than 2 million distinct CDR3 sequences; approximately 39% are singletons. The sample belongs to a study of blood T cells in healthy people across ages. Material for sequencing was blood. The receptor comes from a human donor in good health. The chain is built from TRBV2 and TRBJ2-6; TRBD1 matches at 12 bases. CDR3 sequence (DNA): TGTGCCAGCAGGACCTGGGTTTGGGACAGGGGGCCGTCTTCTGGGGCCAACGTCCTGACTTTC. It is translated as CASRTWVWDRGPSSGANVLTF.